This is a list of T cell receptor beta chains from one sample in a study of CD8 T cells in ankylosing spondylitis. A single record per CDR3 protein comes from TCRdb applying MiXCR to the 5' RACE reads. Of some 840,000 distinct CDR3 sequences listed, about 12% were seen once; the top ten hold roughly 0.51%. Sequencing input: blood, either unsorted or a sorted T cell fraction (not recorded which). All receptors come from a male donor with ankylosing spondylitis. Both conserved end residues are part of each CDR3. A D gene is named only where the DNA matches it firmly. Rows may omit the clone size; those that give it use once, few, many or a size class.

CDR3 length: 14
D gene: .
J gene: TRBJ1-1
clone size: .
V gene: TRBV27
CDR3 protein: CASRVGGADTEAFF
CDR3 DNA: TGTGCCAGCCGCGTCGGGGGGGCGGACACTGAAGCTTTCTTT

CDR3 length: 14
D gene: .
J gene: TRBJ1-1
clone size: many
V gene: TRBV12-3/TRBV12-4
CDR3 protein: CASYQEGTGAEAFF
CDR3 DNA: TGTGCCAGCTACCAGGAGGGGACCGGGGCTGAAGCTTTCTTT

CDR3 length: 17
D gene: TRBD1
J gene: TRBJ2-2
clone size: .
V gene: TRBV25-1
CDR3 protein: CASSPPRGQANTGELFF
CDR3 DNA: TGTGCCAGCAGTCCCCCGAGGGGACAGGCGAACACCGGGGAGCTGTTTTTT

CDR3 length: 17
D gene: TRBD2
J gene: TRBJ2-1
clone size: .
V gene: TRBV30
CDR3 protein: CAWSPRGGLAVLNEQFF
CDR3 DNA: TGTGCCTGGAGTCCCCGAGGGGGACTAGCGGTCCTCAATGAGCAGTTCTTC

CDR3 length: 16
D gene: TRBD2
J gene: TRBJ2-2
clone size: many
V gene: TRBV3-1
CDR3 protein: CASSQKRGGLTGELFF
CDR3 DNA: TGTGCCAGCAGCCAAAAGCGGGGGGGCCTCACCGGGGAGCTGTTTTTT

CDR3 length: 15
D gene: .
J gene: TRBJ2-7
clone size: few
V gene: TRBV4-2
CDR3 protein: CASSQVKEGYDGQYF
CDR3 DNA: TGTGCCAGCAGCCAAGTAAAGGAGGGGTATGACGGGCAGTACTTC

CDR3 length: 16
D gene: TRBD2
J gene: TRBJ2-1
clone size: few
V gene: TRBV13
CDR3 protein: CASSFLRTSGNNEQFF
CDR3 DNA: TGTGCCAGCAGCTTCCTTAGGACTAGCGGAAACAATGAGCAGTTCTTC

CDR3 length: 14
D gene: .
J gene: TRBJ2-5
clone size: .
V gene: TRBV3-1
CDR3 protein: CASSQVGGAKTQYF
CDR3 DNA: TGTGCCAGCAGCCAAGTCGGGGGCGCGAAGACCCAGTACTTC

CDR3 length: 14
D gene: TRBD1
J gene: TRBJ1-6
clone size: .
V gene: TRBV28
CDR3 protein: CASSEGQGIAPLHF
CDR3 DNA: TGTGCCAGCAGCGAGGGACAGGGAATTGCACCCCTCCACTTT

CDR3 length: 13
D gene: .
J gene: TRBJ1-2
clone size: many
V gene: TRBV5-5
CDR3 protein: CASSSGTNYGYTF
CDR3 DNA: TGTGCCAGCAGCTCAGGGACTAACTATGGCTACACCTTC

CDR3 length: 16
D gene: .
J gene: TRBJ1-3
clone size: many
V gene: TRBV4-2
CDR3 protein: CASSQVQGPSGNTIYF
CDR3 DNA: TGTGCCAGCAGCCAAGTACAGGGTCCCTCTGGAAACACCATATATTTT

CDR3 length: 17
D gene: .
J gene: TRBJ2-2
clone size: few
V gene: TRBV7-2
CDR3 protein: CASSLAVGALYTGELFF
CDR3 DNA: TGTGCCAGCAGCTTAGCGGTGGGAGCCCTATACACCGGGGAGCTGTTTTTT

CDR3 length: 13
D gene: .
J gene: TRBJ1-5
clone size: .
V gene: TRBV6-5
CDR3 protein: CASSYSGHQPQHF
CDR3 DNA: TGTGCCAGCAGTTACTCGGGCCATCAGCCCCAGCATTTT

CDR3 length: 13
D gene: .
J gene: TRBJ2-7
clone size: many
V gene: TRBV9
CDR3 protein: CASSALNQVEQYF
CDR3 DNA: TGTGCCAGCAGCGCCCTCAATCAGGTCGAGCAGTACTTC

CDR3 length: 14
D gene: TRBD2
J gene: TRBJ2-7
clone size: many
V gene: TRBV20-1
CDR3 protein: CSARLASGIYEQYF
CDR3 DNA: TGCAGTGCTAGACTGGCTAGCGGGATCTACGAGCAGTACTTC

CDR3 length: 15
D gene: TRBD2
J gene: TRBJ2-5
clone size: many
V gene: TRBV20-1
CDR3 protein: CSATRTSGGQETQYF
CDR3 DNA: TGCAGTGCTACGCGGACTAGCGGGGGGCAAGAGACCCAGTACTTC

CDR3 length: 15
D gene: .
J gene: TRBJ2-3
clone size: few
V gene: TRBV28
CDR3 protein: CASSLNRRLRGPQYF
CDR3 DNA: TGTGCCAGCAGTCTCAACCGGCGACTGAGAGGGCCGCAGTATTTT

CDR3 length: 15
D gene: TRBD2
J gene: TRBJ2-7
clone size: .
V gene: TRBV28
CDR3 protein: CASSPLAGGLGEQYF
CDR3 DNA: TGTGCCAGCAGTCCACTAGCGGGAGGGTTGGGCGAGCAGTACTTC

CDR3 length: 14
D gene: .
J gene: TRBJ2-7
clone size: .
V gene: TRBV20-1
CDR3 protein: CSAREWTATYEQYF
CDR3 DNA: TGCAGTGCTAGAGAGTGGACAGCGACCTACGAGCAGTACTTC

CDR3 length: 13
D gene: .
J gene: TRBJ1-2
clone size: many
V gene: TRBV5-1
CDR3 protein: CASSSAQGNGYTF
CDR3 DNA: TGCGCCAGCAGCTCTGCACAGGGAAATGGCTACACCTTC

CDR3 length: 15
D gene: TRBD2
J gene: TRBJ2-7
clone size: .
V gene: TRBV7-2
CDR3 protein: CASSPGVAGLGEQYF
CDR3 DNA: TGTGCCAGCAGCCCCGGGGTAGCGGGACTGGGGGAGCAGTACTTC

CDR3 length: 15
D gene: .
J gene: TRBJ2-1
clone size: many
V gene: TRBV7-9
CDR3 protein: CASSLKQLSYNEQFF
CDR3 DNA: TGTGCCAGCAGCTTAAAACAGCTCTCCTACAATGAGCAGTTCTTC

CDR3 length: 13
D gene: .
J gene: TRBJ2-3
clone size: few
V gene: TRBV5-1
CDR3 protein: CASSSTQTDTQYF
CDR3 DNA: TGCGCCAGCAGCTCGACCCAGACAGATACGCAGTATTTT

CDR3 length: 15
D gene: .
J gene: TRBJ2-2
clone size: .
V gene: TRBV5-5
CDR3 protein: CASSFRRGFTGELFF
CDR3 DNA: TGTGCCAGCAGCTTCCGGCGGGGTTTCACCGGGGAGCTGTTTTTT

CDR3 length: 14
D gene: .
J gene: TRBJ1-4
clone size: .
V gene: TRBV6-5
CDR3 protein: CASSYSLYGEKLFF
CDR3 DNA: TGTGCCAGCAGTTACTCACTTTACGGTGAAAAACTGTTTTTT

CDR3 length: 15
D gene: TRBD1
J gene: TRBJ1-2
clone size: few
V gene: TRBV7-2
CDR3 protein: CASSLSPGQDYGYTF
CDR3 DNA: TGTGCCAGCAGCTTATCTCCGGGACAGGACTATGGCTACACCTTC

CDR3 length: 13
D gene: .
J gene: TRBJ2-7
clone size: many
V gene: TRBV10-3
CDR3 protein: CAISDLLAYEQYF
CDR3 DNA: TGTGCCATCAGTGATCTGTTGGCCTACGAGCAGTACTTC

CDR3 length: 14
D gene: TRBD2
J gene: TRBJ2-7
clone size: few
V gene: TRBV18
CDR3 protein: CASSRQRGAYEQYF
CDR3 DNA: TGTGCCAGCTCACGGCAGCGGGGGGCCTACGAGCAGTACTTC

CDR3 length: 13
D gene: .
J gene: TRBJ1-2
clone size: .
V gene: TRBV5-5
CDR3 protein: CASSSQTNYGYTF
CDR3 DNA: TGTGCCAGCAGCTCACAGACAAACTATGGCTACACCTTC

CDR3 length: 13
D gene: .
J gene: TRBJ1-5
clone size: .
V gene: TRBV2
CDR3 protein: CASSDLPNQPQHF
CDR3 DNA: TGTGCCAGCAGTGATCTCCCCAATCAGCCCCAGCATTTT

CDR3 length: 14
D gene: TRBD1
J gene: TRBJ2-1
clone size: many
V gene: TRBV20-1
CDR3 protein: CSAPRQGMAGGQFF
CDR3 DNA: TGCAGTGCTCCTAGACAGGGAATGGCTGGGGGGCAGTTCTTC

CDR3 length: 13
D gene: .
J gene: TRBJ1-5
clone size: .
V gene: TRBV5-5
CDR3 protein: CASSWEWNQPQHF
CDR3 DNA: TGTGCCAGCAGCTGGGAGTGGAATCAGCCCCAGCATTTT

CDR3 length: 13
D gene: TRBD1
J gene: TRBJ1-6
clone size: many
V gene: TRBV20-1
CDR3 protein: CSAWDRVFSPLHF
CDR3 DNA: TGCAGTGCTTGGGACAGGGTCTTCTCACCCCTCCACTTT

CDR3 length: 13
D gene: TRBD2
J gene: TRBJ2-5
clone size: few
V gene: TRBV5-5
CDR3 protein: CASSFGRSETQYF
CDR3 DNA: TGTGCCAGCAGCTTCGGGAGGAGCGAGACCCAGTACTTC

CDR3 length: 15
D gene: .
J gene: TRBJ2-7
clone size: few
V gene: TRBV20-1
CDR3 protein: CSARDIGQALYEQYF
CDR3 DNA: TGCAGTGCTAGAGATATCGGACAAGCACTTTACGAGCAGTACTTC

CDR3 length: 14
D gene: .
J gene: TRBJ1-2
clone size: few
V gene: TRBV5-5
CDR3 protein: CASSLVDSSVGYTF
CDR3 DNA: TGTGCCAGCAGCTTGGTTGATAGCAGCGTGGGCTACACCTTC

CDR3 length: 14
D gene: .
J gene: TRBJ1-3
clone size: few
V gene: TRBV6-1
CDR3 protein: CASSDPGGPGRTYF
CDR3 DNA: TGTGCCAGCAGTGATCCGGGCGGGCCGGGACGTACATATTTT